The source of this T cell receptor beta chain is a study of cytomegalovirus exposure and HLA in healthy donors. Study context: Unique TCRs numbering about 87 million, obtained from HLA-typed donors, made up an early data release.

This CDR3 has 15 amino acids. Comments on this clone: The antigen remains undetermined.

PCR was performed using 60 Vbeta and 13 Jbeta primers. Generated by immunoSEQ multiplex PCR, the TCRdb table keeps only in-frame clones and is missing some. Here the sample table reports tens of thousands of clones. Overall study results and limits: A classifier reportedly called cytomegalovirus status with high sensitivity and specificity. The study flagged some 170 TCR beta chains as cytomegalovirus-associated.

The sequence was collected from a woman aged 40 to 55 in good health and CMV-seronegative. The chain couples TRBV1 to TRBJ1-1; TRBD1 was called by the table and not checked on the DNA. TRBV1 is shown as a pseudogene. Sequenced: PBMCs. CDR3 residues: CTSSQKQASNTEAFF. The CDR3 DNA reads TGCACCAGCAGCCAAAAACAGGCTTCGAACACTGAAGCTTTCTTT.